A single sample is the source of the 19 T cell receptor beta chains below, sequenced in a study of blood T cell repertoires in COVID-19. Profiled with immunoSEQ multiplex PCR; TCRdb holds only in-frame clones, not every one. The sample consists of fewer than 300,000 clones, roughly 84% of them appearing once. The sequencing sample was made of peripheral blood. The receptor source for this set is a human donor with COVID-19, enrolled during active disease. The donor label of this sample is uncertain.

CDR3 loop: CSGIATTEAFF. Here the CDR3 DNA reads TGCAGCGGGATAGCTACGACTGAAGCTTTCTTT. The rearrangement links TRBV29-1 to TRBJ1-1; D is unresolved. V was cut by 7 bases and J by 5 bases, with 11 bases left in between. Germline CDR1 SQVTM, CDR2 ANQGSEA. CDR3 length: 11 amino acids.

This rearrangement joins TRBV5-4 to TRBJ1-5; 7 bases match TRBD1. CDR3 length equals 13 residues. Losses at the gene ends were 3 bases for V and 5 bases for J; bases not matched to a gene: 2. CDR1 SGHNT and CDR2 YYREEE come from the germline V gene (reference sequence). The CDR3 loop reads CASSYDRDQPQHF. CDR3 bases: TGTGCCAGCAGCTACGACAGGGATCAGCCCCAGCATTTT. The complete variable domain, with remaining parts taken from reference TRBV5-4 and TRBJ1-5, reads ETGVTQSPTHLIKTRGQQVTLRCSSQSGHNTVSWYQQALGQGPQFIFQYYREEENGRGNFPPRFSGLQFPNYSSELNVNALELDDSALYLCASSYDRDQPQHFGDGTRLSIL.

This clone came up once. The CDR3 spells CAWSGLAGSPTGNEQFF. The CDR3 DNA is TGTGCCTGGAGTGGGCTAGCGGGATCCCCTACGGGCAATGAGCAGTTCTTC. The genes are TRBV30 and TRBJ2-1, with 9 bases that match TRBD2. Germline lookup yields CDR1 GTSNPN and CDR2 SVGIG (reference sequence). V was clipped by 1 base and J by 6 bases; unmatched bases: 13. CDR3 length: 17 residues. Complete variable domain (other parts from reference TRBV30 and TRBJ2-1): SQTIHQWPATLVQPVGSPLSLECTVEGTSNPNLYWYRQAAGRGLQLLFYSVGIGQISSEVPQNLSASRPQDRQFILSSKKLLLSDSGFYLCAWSGLAGSPTGNEQFFGPGTRLTVL.

V gene TRBV6-1 combines with J gene TRBJ2-3; D unresolved. With 0 bases removed from V and 2 bases from J, the gap between germline ends came to 3 bases. Germline lookup yields CDR1 MNHNS and CDR2 SASEGT. This CDR3 has 13 residues. The CDR3 loop is CASSEALTDTQYF. DNA for the CDR3: TGTGCCAGCAGTGAAGCCCTCACAGATACGCAGTATTTT.

This clone came up once. The rearrangement links TRBV18 to TRBJ1-4, with 8 bases matching TRBD1. The CDR3 runs 15 residues. Losses at the gene ends were 5 bases for V and 7 bases for J; bases not matched to a gene: 9. The germline gives CDR1 KGHSH, CDR2 LQKENI. The CDR3 here is CASSAGTGEAEKLFF. CDR3 in DNA: TGTGCCAGCTCAGCCGGGACAGGAGAGGCTGAAAAACTGTTTTTT. The full variable domain, completed using reference TRBV18 and TRBJ1-4, is NAGVMQNPRHLVRRRGQEARLRCSPMKGHSHVYWYRQLPEEGLKFMVYLQKENIIDESGMPKERFSAEFPKEGPSILRIQQVVRGDSAAYFCASSAGTGEAEKLFFGSGTQLSVL.

The chain joins TRBV7-2 to TRBJ2-7, with TRBD2 identical over 14 bases. Germline assignment: CDR1 SGHTA and CDR2 FQGNSA. CDR3 length equals 17 residues. Losses at the gene ends were 5 bases for V and 6 bases for J; bases not matched to a gene: 12. Here the CDR3 reads CASSPGLAGVGGSEQYF. The CDR3 DNA reads TGTGCCAGCAGCCCGGGACTAGCGGGAGTCGGAGGTTCCGAGCAGTACTTC.

The chain carries TRBV7-3 and TRBJ2-1; TRBD2 aligns across 8 bases. From germline, CDR1 is SGHTA and CDR2 FQGTGA. The ends lost 5 bases at V and 4 bases at J; junction bases unmatched: 7. This CDR3 region has 15 residues. CDR3: CASSPTSGGYNEQFF. CDR3 DNA sequence: TGTGCCAGCAGCCCCACTAGCGGCGGATACAATGAGCAGTTCTTC.

V usage is TRBV5-1 and J usage is TRBJ1-4, with D maybe TRBD1 (6 bases). This CDR3 contains 15 residues. The germline V and J ends were trimmed by 2 bases and 3 bases, with 11 bases remaining between them. Germline V gene lookup returns CDR1 SGHRS and CDR2 YFSETQ. The CDR3 DNA sequence: TGCGCCAGCAGCTTATCAGGGGTGGCTAATGAAAAACTGTTTTTT. Translated: CASSLSGVANEKLFF.

The rearrangement joins TRBV27 to TRBJ1-2; 8 bases agree with TRBD1. With V trimmed by 5 bases and J by 6 bases, 8 bases remained unmatched. Germline V gene data show CDR1 as MNHEY and CDR2 as SMNVEV (reference sequence). The CDR3 is 14 residues long. As DNA, the CDR3 is TGTGCCAGCAGTATGAACAGGGGGACGGATGGCTACACCTTC. This codes for CASSMNRGTDGYTF.

The CDR3 DNA follows: TGTGCCAGCAGCTTGGATTTGAGACAGGGACCCTATGGCTACACCTTC. It codes for CASSLDLRQGPYGYTF. V is TRBV7-2 and J is TRBJ1-2; TRBD1 matches at 7 bases. The V gene's germline CDR1 is SGHTA and CDR2 FQGNSA. The CDR3 spans 16 residues. J gave up 4 bases and V 3 bases, and 11 bases lay outside the gene matches.

The chain has TRBV19 and TRBJ1-1, with a tentative D call TRBD1 (5 bases). This CDR3 has 17 amino acids. V was trimmed by 4 bases and J by 1 base, leaving 19 bases between them. Germline V CDR1 and CDR2: LNHDA, SQIVND (reference sequence). CDR3 sequence reads: CASSTPGRANGNTEAFF. Here the CDR3 DNA reads TGTGCCAGTAGTACCCCGGGCAGGGCCAATGGGAACACTGAAGCTTTCTTT.

The chain uses TRBV2 and TRBJ1-4; 7 bases are a match to TRBD1. Germline values: CDR1 SNHLY, CDR2 FYNNEI. The junction had 5 bases not matched to a gene; V was cut back by 5 bases and J by 5 bases. The CDR3 loop spans 14 amino acids. The CDR3 here is CASSTGTANEKLFF. CDR3 coding DNA: TGTGCCAGCAGTACCGGGACAGCAAATGAAAAACTGTTTTTT.

The chain recombines TRBV19 with TRBJ1-1; 8 nucleotides align to TRBD1. With 5 bases clipped from V and 0 bases from J, the junction kept 5 bases outside the gene matches. This CDR3 region has 15 residues. Looked up from germline, CDR1 is LNHDA and CDR2 is SQIVND (reference sequence). The CDR3 coding sequence is TGTGCCAGTAGTCCAGGACAGGGTCTGAACACTGAAGCTTTCTTT. The encoded protein is CASSPGQGLNTEAFF.

The V and J genes are TRBV5-6 and TRBJ2-7; tentative D call: TRBD1 (6 bases). Deletions cut 4 bases from V and 3 bases from J, with 11 bases between. Germline loops: CDR1 SGHDT, CDR2 YYEEEE. The CDR3 covers 13 residues. CDR3 protein: CASSPGQNYEQYF. The CDR3 nucleotides are TGTGCCAGCAGCCCAGGACAGAACTACGAGCAGTACTTC.

The chain combines TRBV30 with TRBJ2-1; 15 nucleotides agree with TRBD2. The CDR3 runs 16 residues. Germline assignment: CDR1 GTSNPN and CDR2 SVGIG (reference sequence). V lost 4 bases, J lost 7 bases, and 8 bases stayed unmatched. Written as DNA, the CDR3 is TGTGCCTGGACCGCCGGACTAGCGGGAGGGATAAATGAGCAGTTCTTC. It specifies CAWTAGLAGGINEQFF. Combining the CDR3 with reference TRBV30 and TRBJ2-1 gives the whole variable domain SQTIHQWPATLVQPVGSPLSLECTVEGTSNPNLYWYRQAAGRGLQLLFYSVGIGQISSEVPQNLSASRPQDRQFILSSKKLLLSDSGFYLCAWTAGLAGGINEQFFGPGTRLTVL.

The gene calls are TRBV12-2 and TRBJ2-1; TRBD2 is the table's D call, not checked against the DNA. TRBV12-2 is noted as a pseudogene. The length of the CDR3 is 15 residues. The CDR3 DNA is TGTGCAAGTCGACCCATTCCCAGGCGGGAACATGAGCAGTTCTTC. Encoded protein: CASRPIPRREHEQFF.

This sequence joins TRBV2 and TRBJ2-3; 12 bases align to TRBD2. V gave up 0 bases and J gave up 6 bases; unmatched junction bases: 13. CDR3 length: 19 residues. Germline-derived CDR1 and CDR2 are SNHLY and FYNNEI. The CDR3 loop reads CASSEARSASGRAPDTQYF. CDR3 nucleotide sequence: TGTGCCAGCAGTGAAGCCCGGTCGGCTAGCGGGAGGGCCCCGGATACGCAGTATTTT.

The rearrangement joins TRBV5-1 to TRBJ2-1, with TRBD2 identical over 10 bases. The CDR3 runs to 16 residues. CDR1 and CDR2 (germline): SGHRS, YFSETQ. The J segment lost 2 bases and the V segment lost 2 bases, leaving 4 bases of the junction unmatched. CDR3 region: CASSFSGTSAYNEQFF. The CDR3 DNA follows: TGCGCCAGCAGCTTCTCCGGGACTAGCGCCTACAATGAGCAGTTCTTC.

V gene TRBV10-3 combines with J gene TRBJ2-3, with TRBD2 as a possible D gene (5 bases). Per the germline V gene, CDR1 is ENHRY and CDR2 is SYGVKD. The length of the CDR3 is 18 residues. V was shortened by 0 bases and J by 1 base, with 17 bases between the two germline ends. CDR3 residues: CAISESRSGLRGTDTQYF. The DNA for the CDR3 is TGTGCCATCAGTGAGTCGAGATCCGGACTTAGGGGCACAGATACGCAGTATTTT.